Included here is one T cell receptor (beta chain) sequence, with context. Different DNA sequences within this sample yield the same CDR3. Authors' analysis steps: Nucleated cell number was recorded as an estimate derived from reference gene primer amplification. Libraries were prepared by immunoSEQ multiplex PCR; TCRdb keeps only in-frame clonotypes and omits some of them. The V and J calls and clone size come from that table; D and trimming were worked out from the DNA. This table holds some 93,000 clones, about 85% found once. These data are taken from a study of blood T cell repertoires in COVID-19. This CDR3 contains 17 residues. Per the germline V gene, CDR1 is SGHAT and CDR2 is FQNNGV. V was clipped by 5 bases and J by 3 bases; unmatched bases: 12.

This receptor was taken from a man between 60 and 70 years old with acute or convalescent COVID-19. Sequenced material: peripheral blood. V gene TRBV11-2 combines with J gene TRBJ2-7; 11 bases align to TRBD2. Here the CDR3 reads CASSPQRRLAGIYEQYF. The CDR3 nucleotides read TGTGCCAGCAGCCCCCAGAGGAGACTAGCGGGGATCTACGAGCAGTACTTC.